Described below is a single TCR beta chain sequence and its context. Its antigen remains unidentified. V was pared by 5 bases and J by 6 bases, with 9 bases of the junction left unmatched. Germline assignment: CDR1 SEHNR and CDR2 FQNEAQ (reference sequence). The CDR3 spans 15 residues. TCRdb keeps only in-frame clones here, not all; method: immunoSEQ multiplex PCR. The data contain some 10,000 clones, roughly 86% of them singletons. These data are taken from a study of T cells after posttransplantation cyclophosphamide. Treatment was busulfan-fludarabine conditioning, a marrow graft, and cyclophosphamide on days +3 and +4. Overall study results and limits: Skin or GI-infiltrating T cells shared few TRB sequences with blood.

The rearrangement uses TRBV7-9 and TRBJ1-4, with TRBD1 matching 7 bases. The sequence was obtained from a young adult male patient who received an allogeneic stem cell transplant from a related donor, was CMV-positive, and had acute GVHD only. T cells may partly derive from the graft donor. The specimen was CD4+ T cells sorted from PBMCs, collected after allogeneic stem cell transplant with posttransplant cyclophosphamide. CDR3 amino acids: CASSPGQPPDEKLFF. The CDR3 DNA sequence: TGTGCCAGCAGCCCGGGACAGCCCCCTGATGAAAAACTGTTTTTT.